This paragraph covers one T cell receptor (beta chain) sequence. What it binds is unknown. This entry belongs to a study of blood T cells in healthy people across ages. Findings and limits, study-wide: Diversity was higher, and naive CD4+ cells more numerous, in long-lived donors than in aged donors. In the absence of known donor CMV status, changes in expanded clonotypes were possibly confounded.

A second PCR, run for about 7 to 11 cycles, used a sample-barcoded 5' primer plus a J-beta primer mix. TCRdb called the 5' RACE reads again in MiXCR, with one record for every CDR3 protein. The profile shows roughly 1.5 million distinct CDR3 sequences, approximately 43% of them singletons. The CDR3 has 17 amino acids. Germline V gene lookup returns CDR1 SGHNT and CDR2 YYREEE (reference sequence). This TCR derives from a woman aged 18-29 years in good health. The chain links TRBV5-4 to TRBJ2-1; TRBD2 matches 9 bases. The DNA matches TRBJ2-7 better at its end, which makes the J call doubtful. Material for sequencing was blood. The CDR3 sequence: CASSLSSGEGSHNEQYF. In DNA form, the CDR3 reads TGTGCCAGCAGCTTGTCTAGCGGGGAAGGCTCCCACAATGAGCAGTACTTC.